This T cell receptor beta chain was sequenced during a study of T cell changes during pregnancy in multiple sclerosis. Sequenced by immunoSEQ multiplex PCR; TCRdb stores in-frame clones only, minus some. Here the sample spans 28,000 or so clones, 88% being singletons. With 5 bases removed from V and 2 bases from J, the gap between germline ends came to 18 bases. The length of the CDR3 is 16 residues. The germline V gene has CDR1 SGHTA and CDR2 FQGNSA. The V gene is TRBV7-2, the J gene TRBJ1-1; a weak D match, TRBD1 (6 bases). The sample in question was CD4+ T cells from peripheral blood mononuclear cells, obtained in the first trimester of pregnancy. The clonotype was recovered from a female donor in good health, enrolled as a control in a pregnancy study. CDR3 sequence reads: CASSHLVRGRNTEAFF. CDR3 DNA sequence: TGTGCCAGCAGCCACTTGGTCAGGGGTAGAAACACTGAAGCTTTCTTT.